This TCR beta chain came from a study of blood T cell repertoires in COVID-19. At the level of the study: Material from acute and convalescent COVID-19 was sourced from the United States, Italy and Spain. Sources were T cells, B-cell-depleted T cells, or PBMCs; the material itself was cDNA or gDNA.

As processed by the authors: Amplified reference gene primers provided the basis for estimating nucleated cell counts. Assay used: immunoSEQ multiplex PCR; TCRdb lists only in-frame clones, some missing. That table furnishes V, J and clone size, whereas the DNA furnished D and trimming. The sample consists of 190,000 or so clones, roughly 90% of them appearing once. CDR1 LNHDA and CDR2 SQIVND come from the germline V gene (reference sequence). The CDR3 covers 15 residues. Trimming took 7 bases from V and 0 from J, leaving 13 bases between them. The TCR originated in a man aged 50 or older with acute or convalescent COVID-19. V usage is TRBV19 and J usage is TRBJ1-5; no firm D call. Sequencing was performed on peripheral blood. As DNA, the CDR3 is TGTGCCAGTATGGAAGACGGGTATAGCAATCAGCCCCAGCATTTT. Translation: CASMEDGYSNQPQHF.